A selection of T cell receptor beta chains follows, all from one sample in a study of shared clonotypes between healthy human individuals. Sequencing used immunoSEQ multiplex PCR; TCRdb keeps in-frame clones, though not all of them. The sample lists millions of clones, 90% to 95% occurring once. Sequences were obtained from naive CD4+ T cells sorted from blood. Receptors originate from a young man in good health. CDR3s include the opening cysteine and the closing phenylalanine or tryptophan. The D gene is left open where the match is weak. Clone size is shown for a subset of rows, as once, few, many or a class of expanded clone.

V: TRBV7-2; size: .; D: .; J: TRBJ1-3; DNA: TGTGCCAGCAGCACCCGTGGAGGGGCATCAGGAAACACCATATATTTT; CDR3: CASSTRGGASGNTIYF
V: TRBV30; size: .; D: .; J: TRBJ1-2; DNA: TGTGCCTGGAGTGTTGGCGAAGGGGTTTTCGGGGGCTACACCTTC; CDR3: CAWSVGEGVFGGYTF
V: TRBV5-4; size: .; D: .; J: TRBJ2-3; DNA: TGTGCCAGCAGCTTGGCGACCAGGGAGGAGGACACGCAGTATTTT; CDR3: CASSLATREEDTQYF
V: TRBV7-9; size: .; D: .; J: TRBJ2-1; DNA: TGTGCCAGCAGGATGAGTGTCGGTAATGAGCAGTTCTTC; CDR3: CASRMSVGNEQFF
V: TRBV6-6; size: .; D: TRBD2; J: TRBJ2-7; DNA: TGTGCCAGTGGGTCTGGACTAGCGGGAGTCTCCGAGCAGTACTTC; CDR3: CASGSGLAGVSEQYF
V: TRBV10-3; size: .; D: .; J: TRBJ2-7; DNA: TGTGCCATCAGTGACGGGGGCGGCGACGAGCAGTACTTC; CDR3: CAISDGGGDEQYF
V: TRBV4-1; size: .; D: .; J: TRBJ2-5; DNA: TGCGCCAGCAGCCAAGTCCCCGGGACACACTCTGAAGAGACCCAGTACTTC; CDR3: CASSQVPGTHSEETQYF
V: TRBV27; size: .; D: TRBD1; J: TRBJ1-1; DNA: TGTGCCAGCAGGCCCCGCGCCGGGACAGCGAACACTGAAGCTTTCTTT; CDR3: CASRPRAGTANTEAFF
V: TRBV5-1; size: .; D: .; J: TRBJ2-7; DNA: TGCGCCAGCAGCCCAGAGTCCCACGAGCAGTACTTC; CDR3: CASSPESHEQYF
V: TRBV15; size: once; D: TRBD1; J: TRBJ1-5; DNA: TGTGCCACCAGTCCAGCCGGGACAGGGGCGAACCAGCCCCAGCATTTT; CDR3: CATSPAGTGANQPQHF
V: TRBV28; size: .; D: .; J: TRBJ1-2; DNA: TGTGCCAGCAGTAGACGCGCTTACTATGGCTACACCTTC; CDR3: CASSRRAYYGYTF
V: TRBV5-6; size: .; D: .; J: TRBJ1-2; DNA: TGTGCCAGCAGCCAAAAAGGCTTTATCTATGGCTACACCTTC; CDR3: CASSQKGFIYGYTF